These 16 T cell receptor beta chains were sequenced from one sample in a study of Graves' ophthalmopathy and Graves' hyperthyroidism. The authors amplified TCR beta CDR3 regions from RNA transcripts. RT-PCR was first run with HTBI primers, then multiplex PCR in a second round. In TCRdb, the multiplex PCR reads were re-called with MiXCR into one record per CDR3 protein. Found here are hundreds of thousands of distinct CDR3 sequences, roughly 40% of them singletons; the top ten hold roughly 45%. The specimen sequenced was peripheral blood. Every receptor here comes from an adult man with Graves' ophthalmopathy.

The chain combines TRBV29-1 with TRBJ2-7; 8 bases are shared with TRBD1. The CDR3 contains 16 residues. V shed 0 bases and J 1 base; nucleotides not matched to a gene: 8. Per the germline V gene, CDR1 is SQVTM and CDR2 is ANQGSEA. The CDR3 sequence: CSVEDEIGTGSYEQYF. In DNA, the CDR3 is TGCAGCGTTGAAGATGAAATTGGGACAGGATCCTACGAGCAGTACTTC.

The J gene is TRBJ2-2, the V gene TRBV25-1, with TRBD1 matching over 7 bases. CDR1 and CDR2 (germline): MGHDK, SYGVNS. The CDR3 runs 12 residues. The CDR3 bases are TGTGCTAGAGAGACAGGGTCCGGGGAGCTGTTTTTT. This encodes CARETGSGELFF.

Worth noting for this clonotype: As the CDR3 is not closed by the conserved phenylalanine or tryptophan, this likely results from a read error. This sequence joins TRBV10-3 and TRBJ1-1; 10 nucleotides align to TRBD1. This CDR3 region has 14 residues. J gave up 6 bases and V 2 bases, and 3 bases lay outside the gene matches. Germline CDR1 reads ENHRY; CDR2 reads SYGVKD. CDR3 nucleotide sequence: TGTGCCATCAGTGAGGGGACAGGGGACTCTGAAGCTTTCCTT. Encoded protein: CAISEGTGDSEAFL.

This clonotype turned up a few times. V usage is TRBV20-1 and J usage is TRBJ2-7; TRBD1 aligns across 7 bases. J was trimmed by 0 bases and V by 6 bases; bases with no gene match: 8. Germline V gene data show CDR1 as DFQATT and CDR2 as SNEGSKA (reference sequence). The CDR3 totals 14 residues. In DNA, the CDR3 is TGCAGTGCCACCGGGACAGACAGCTCCTACGAGCAGTACTTC. Translating gives CSATGTDSSYEQYF.

A single count supports this clonotype. The chain has TRBV15 and TRBJ1-1; D is perhaps TRBD1 (5 bases). This CDR3 region has 14 residues. CDR1 LNHNV and CDR2 YYDKDF come from the germline V gene (reference sequence). V lost 3 bases and J lost 4, with 12 bases in between. The CDR3 bases are TGTGCCACCAGCAGGAGCCAGGGAGGCACTGAAGCTTTCTTT. Its translation is CATSRSQGGTEAFF.

The genes are TRBV4-2 and TRBJ1-5, with a possible D match to TRBD1 (5 bases). Germline loops: CDR1 LGHNA, CDR2 YNFKEQ. CDR3 length: 17 residues. The germline V and J ends were trimmed by 0 bases and 3 bases, with 15 bases remaining between them. The CDR3 here is CASSQDWAGTHNQPQHF. The CDR3 DNA reads TGTGCCAGCAGCCAAGATTGGGCAGGGACCCACAATCAGCCCCAGCATTTT.

This sequence joins TRBV9 and TRBJ1-6, with TRBD1 matching 8 bases. Germline CDR1 and CDR2: SGDLS and YYNGEE. The CDR3 totals 15 residues. With V trimmed by 3 bases and J by 10 bases, 9 bases remained unmatched. The CDR3 coding sequence is TGTGCCAGCAGCGCCCGGACAGGGCAGTACTCACCCCTCCACTTT. Protein sequence: CASSARTGQYSPLHF.

This clonotype was seen repeatedly, ten times or more. The CDR3 bases are TGTGCCAGCGCAAGCCCTACCTACGAGCAGTACTTC. This gives the protein CASASPTYEQYF. The gene calls are TRBV2 and TRBJ2-7; D call uncertain. CDR1 and CDR2 (germline): SNHLY, FYNNEI. The V gene lost 8 bases and the J gene lost 2 bases, with 10 bases spanning the gap. The CDR3 has 12 residues.

CDR3 loop: CASSTLRQGSLTNEKLFF. For the CDR3, the DNA is TGTGCCAGCAGTACTCTTCGACAGGGGTCGTTAACTAATGAAAAACTGTTTTTT. V gene TRBV2 combines with J gene TRBJ1-4; 8 bases map to TRBD1. The CDR3 is made up of 18 amino acids. V was pared by 5 bases and J by 1 base, with 12 bases of the junction left unmatched. Germline values: CDR1 SNHLY, CDR2 FYNNEI.

This clonotype has more than one count but fewer than ten. CDR3 sequence reads: CASSITDTQYF. CDR3 nucleotides: TGTGCCAGCAGCATCACAGATACGCAGTATTTT. The V call is TRBV7-9, the J call TRBJ2-3; D unclear. The V end was cut by 5 bases, the J end by 2 bases, with 2 bases between. Per germline, CDR1 SEHNR and CDR2 FQNEAQ (reference sequence). The CDR3 spans 11 residues.

The chain employs TRBV20-1 and TRBJ1-1, with D tentatively TRBD1 (5 bases). The germline V and J ends were trimmed by 2 bases and 6 bases, with 10 bases remaining between them. This CDR3 contains 12 residues. Per the germline V gene, CDR1 is DFQATT and CDR2 is SNEGSKA (reference sequence). The CDR3 DNA is TGCAGTGCTAGATCCGGGGCCCCTGAAGCTTTCTTT. Translating it yields CSARSGAPEAFF.

This clonotype has a handful of counts. V gene TRBV20-1 combines with J gene TRBJ1-2; D is undetermined. The V end was cut by 3 bases, the J end by 2 bases, with 19 bases between. This CDR3 has 16 amino acids. Germline values: CDR1 DFQATT, CDR2 SNEGSKA (reference sequence). The CDR3 bases are TGCAGTGCTAGTTCGTGGGAACGAGTTCGGAACTATGGCTACACCTTC. This codes for CSASSWERVRNYGYTF.

This clonotype was seen ten or more times. This rearrangement joins TRBV7-6 to TRBJ1-5, with TRBD1 as a possible D gene (6 bases). Germline V gives CDR1 SGHVS, CDR2 FNYEAQ. Trimming took 1 base from V and 5 from J, leaving 12 bases between them. The CDR3 is 15 residues long. The CDR3 loop reads CASSLETGKHQPQHF. The CDR3 DNA sequence: TGTGCCAGCAGCTTAGAGACAGGTAAACATCAGCCCCAGCATTTT.

This clonotype was seen once. Being one base from a much bigger clone, this may be a read error. The chain employs TRBV14 and TRBJ1-2; D is ambiguous. In germline, CDR1 is SGHDN, CDR2 FVKESK. There are 15 residues in the CDR3. CDR3 amino acids: CASSLTTIANYGCTF. Written as DNA, the CDR3 is TGTGCCAGCAGCCTGACAACTATCGCTAACTATGGCTGCACCTTC.

This chain uses TRBV7-9 with TRBJ1-6; D may be TRBD1 (5 bases). The V end was cut by 5 bases, the J end by 0 bases, with 11 bases between. Germline V lookup: CDR1 SEHNR, CDR2 FQNEAQ (reference sequence). CDR3 length equals 16 residues. The CDR3 here is CASSQGLGSYNSPLHF. In DNA, the CDR3 is TGTGCCAGCAGCCAGGGATTGGGCTCCTATAATTCACCCCTCCACTTT.

The chain combines TRBV6-4 with TRBJ2-5; TRBD1 matches at 9 bases. J lost 4 bases, V lost 5 bases, and 8 bases had no gene match. Germline V gives CDR1 MRHNA, CDR2 SNTAGT. There are 15 residues in the CDR3. The CDR3 DNA reads TGTGCCAGCAGTCACGAGACAGGGGGAGGAGAGACCCAGTACTTC. It codes for CASSHETGGGETQYF.